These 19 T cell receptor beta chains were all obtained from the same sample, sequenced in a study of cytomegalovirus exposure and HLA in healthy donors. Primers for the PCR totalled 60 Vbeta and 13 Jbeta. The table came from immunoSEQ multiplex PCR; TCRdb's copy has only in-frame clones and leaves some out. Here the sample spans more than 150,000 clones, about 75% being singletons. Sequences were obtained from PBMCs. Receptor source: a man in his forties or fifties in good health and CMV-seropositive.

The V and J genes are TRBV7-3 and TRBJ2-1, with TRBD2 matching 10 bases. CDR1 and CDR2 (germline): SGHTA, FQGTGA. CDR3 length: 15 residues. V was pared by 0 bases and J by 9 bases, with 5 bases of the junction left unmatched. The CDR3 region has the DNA TGTGCCAGCAGCTTAACAGCGGGGGGGAGTAGTGAGCAGTTCTTC. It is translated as CASSLTAGGSSEQFF.

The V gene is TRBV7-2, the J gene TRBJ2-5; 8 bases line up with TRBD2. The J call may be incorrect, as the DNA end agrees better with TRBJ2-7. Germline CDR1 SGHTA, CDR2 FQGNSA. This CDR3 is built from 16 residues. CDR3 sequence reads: CASSLVGGGPSYEQYF. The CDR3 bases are TGTGCCAGCAGCTTAGTAGGCGGGGGGCCCTCCTACGAGCAGTACTTC.

CDR3 in DNA: TGTGCCAGCAGCTTGATGGGGAGGGAGACCCAGTACTTC. It codes for CASSLMGRETQYF. The chain combines TRBV5-4 with TRBJ2-5, with D possibly matching TRBD2 (6 bases). The V end was cut by 1 base, the J end by 5 bases, with 9 bases between. CDR1 and CDR2 from the germline V gene are SGHNT and YYREEE (reference sequence). The CDR3 extends over 13 amino acids.

For the CDR3, the DNA is TGTGCCAGCAGTTACGGGACAGGGGGCGCTTACGAGCAGTACTTC. Its protein product is CASSYGTGGAYEQYF. The chain uses TRBV6-5 and TRBJ2-7, with 12 bases fitting TRBD1. The CDR3 has 15 amino acids. Germline V gene lookup returns CDR1 MNHEY and CDR2 SVGAGI. V lost 2 bases, J lost 4 bases, and 3 bases stayed unmatched.

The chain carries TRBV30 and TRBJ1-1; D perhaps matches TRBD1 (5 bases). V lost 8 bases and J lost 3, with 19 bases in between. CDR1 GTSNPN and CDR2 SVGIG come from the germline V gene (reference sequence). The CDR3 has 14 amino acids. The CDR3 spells CANKPRVEDTEAFF. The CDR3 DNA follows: TGTGCCAACAAACCCAGGGTGGAAGACACTGAAGCTTTCTTT.

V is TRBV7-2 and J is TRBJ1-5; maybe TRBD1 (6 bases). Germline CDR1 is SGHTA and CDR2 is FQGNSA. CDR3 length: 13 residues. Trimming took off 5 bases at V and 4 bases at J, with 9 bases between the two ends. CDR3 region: CASSADRNQPQHF. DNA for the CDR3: TGTGCCAGCAGCGCTGACAGGAATCAGCCCCAGCATTTT. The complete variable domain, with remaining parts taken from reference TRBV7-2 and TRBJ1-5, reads GAGVSQSPSNKVTEKGKDVELRCDPISGHTALYWYRQSLGQGLEFLIYFQGNSAPDKSGLPSDRFSAERTGGSVSTLTIQRTQQEDSAVYLCASSADRNQPQHFGDGTRLSIL.

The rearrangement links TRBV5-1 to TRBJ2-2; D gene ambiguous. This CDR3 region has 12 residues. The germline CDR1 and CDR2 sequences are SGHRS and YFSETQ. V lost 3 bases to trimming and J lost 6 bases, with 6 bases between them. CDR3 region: CASSSRAGELFF. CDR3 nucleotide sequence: TGCGCCAGCAGCTCCCGTGCCGGGGAGCTGTTTTTT.

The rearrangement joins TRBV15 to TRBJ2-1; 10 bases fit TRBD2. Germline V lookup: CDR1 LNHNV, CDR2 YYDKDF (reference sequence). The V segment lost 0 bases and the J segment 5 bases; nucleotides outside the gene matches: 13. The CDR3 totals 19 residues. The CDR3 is CATSRDPLPVAGGDNEQFF. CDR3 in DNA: TGTGCCACCAGCAGAGACCCCCTCCCCGTAGCGGGGGGTGACAATGAGCAGTTCTTC.

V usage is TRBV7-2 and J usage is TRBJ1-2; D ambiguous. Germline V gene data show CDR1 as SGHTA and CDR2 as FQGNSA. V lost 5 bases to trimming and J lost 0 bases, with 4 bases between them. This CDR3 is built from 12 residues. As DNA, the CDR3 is TGTGCCAGCAGCCTTTCTAACTATGGCTACACCTTC. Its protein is CASSLSNYGYTF.

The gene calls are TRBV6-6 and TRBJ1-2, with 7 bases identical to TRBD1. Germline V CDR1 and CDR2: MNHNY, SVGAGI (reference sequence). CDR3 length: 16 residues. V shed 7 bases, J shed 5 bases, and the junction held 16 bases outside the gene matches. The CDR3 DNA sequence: TGTGCCAGCATCGAGGACAGGTGGATGAGTCTTTATGGCTACACCTTC. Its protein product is CASIEDRWMSLYGYTF.

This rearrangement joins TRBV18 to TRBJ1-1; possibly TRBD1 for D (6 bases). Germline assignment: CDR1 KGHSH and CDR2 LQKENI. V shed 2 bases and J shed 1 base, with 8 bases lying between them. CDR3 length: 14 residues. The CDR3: CASSPEGQNTEAFF. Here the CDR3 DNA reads TGTGCCAGCTCACCAGAGGGACAGAACACTGAAGCTTTCTTT.

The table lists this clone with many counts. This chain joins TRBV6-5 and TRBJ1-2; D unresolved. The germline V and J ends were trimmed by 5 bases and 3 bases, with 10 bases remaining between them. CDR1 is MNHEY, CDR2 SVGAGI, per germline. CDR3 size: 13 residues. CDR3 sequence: CASSPRDHYGYTF. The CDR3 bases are TGTGCCAGCAGTCCGAGGGATCACTATGGCTACACCTTC.

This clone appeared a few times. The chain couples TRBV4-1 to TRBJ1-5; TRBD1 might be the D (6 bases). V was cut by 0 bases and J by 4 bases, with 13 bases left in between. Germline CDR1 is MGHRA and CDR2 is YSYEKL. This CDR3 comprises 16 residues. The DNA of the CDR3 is TGCGCCAGCAGCCAAGAATCGACCAGGGGTAATCAGCCCCAGCATTTT. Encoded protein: CASSQESTRGNQPQHF.

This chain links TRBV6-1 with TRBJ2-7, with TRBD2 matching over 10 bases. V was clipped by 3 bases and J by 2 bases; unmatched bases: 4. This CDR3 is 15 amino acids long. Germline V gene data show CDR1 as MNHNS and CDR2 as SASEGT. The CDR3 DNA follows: TGTGCCAGCAGTGAGGGAGCGGGGGGGACCTACGAGCAGTACTTC. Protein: CASSEGAGGTYEQYF.

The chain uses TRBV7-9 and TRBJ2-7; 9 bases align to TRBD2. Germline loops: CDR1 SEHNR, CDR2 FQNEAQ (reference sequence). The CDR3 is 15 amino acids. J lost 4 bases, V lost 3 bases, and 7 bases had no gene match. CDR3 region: CASSFSAGGVYEQYF. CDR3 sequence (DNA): TGTGCCAGCAGCTTTTCAGCGGGGGGCGTTTACGAGCAGTACTTC.

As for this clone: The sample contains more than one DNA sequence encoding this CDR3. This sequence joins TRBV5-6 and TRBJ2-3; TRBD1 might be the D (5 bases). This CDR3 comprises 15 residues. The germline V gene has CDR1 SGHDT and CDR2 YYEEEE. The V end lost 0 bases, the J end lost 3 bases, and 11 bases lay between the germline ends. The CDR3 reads CASSLGQGRTDTQYF. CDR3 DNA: TGTGCCAGCAGCTTGGGGCAGGGTCGGACAGATACGCAGTATTTT.

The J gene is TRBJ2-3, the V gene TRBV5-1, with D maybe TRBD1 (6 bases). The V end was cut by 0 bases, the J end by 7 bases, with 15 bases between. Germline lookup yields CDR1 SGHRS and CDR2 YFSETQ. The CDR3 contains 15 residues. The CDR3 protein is CASSLAGTPENTQYF. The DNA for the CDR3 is TGCGCCAGCAGCTTGGCAGGGACACCAGAAAATACGCAGTATTTT.

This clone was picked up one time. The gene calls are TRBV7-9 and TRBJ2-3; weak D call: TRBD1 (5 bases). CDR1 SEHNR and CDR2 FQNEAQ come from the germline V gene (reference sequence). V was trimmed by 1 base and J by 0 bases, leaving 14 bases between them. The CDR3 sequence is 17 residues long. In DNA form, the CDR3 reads TGTGCCAGCAGCTTAGTGTGGGGCAGTGAAAGCACAGATACGCAGTATTTT. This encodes CASSLVWGSESTDTQYF.

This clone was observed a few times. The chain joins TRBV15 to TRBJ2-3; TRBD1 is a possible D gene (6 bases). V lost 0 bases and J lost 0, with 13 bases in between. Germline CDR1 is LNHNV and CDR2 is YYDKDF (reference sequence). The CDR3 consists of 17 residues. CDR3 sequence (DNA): TGTGCCACCAGCAGAGATAGGTGGCAGGGGAGCACAGATACGCAGTATTTT. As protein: CATSRDRWQGSTDTQYF. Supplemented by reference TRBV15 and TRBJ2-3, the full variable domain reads DAMVIQNPRYQVTQFGKPVTLSCSQTLNHNVMYWYQQKSSQAPKLLFHYYDKDFNNEADTPDNFQSRRPNTSFCFLDIRSPGLGDTAMYLCATSRDRWQGSTDTQYFGPGTRLTVL.